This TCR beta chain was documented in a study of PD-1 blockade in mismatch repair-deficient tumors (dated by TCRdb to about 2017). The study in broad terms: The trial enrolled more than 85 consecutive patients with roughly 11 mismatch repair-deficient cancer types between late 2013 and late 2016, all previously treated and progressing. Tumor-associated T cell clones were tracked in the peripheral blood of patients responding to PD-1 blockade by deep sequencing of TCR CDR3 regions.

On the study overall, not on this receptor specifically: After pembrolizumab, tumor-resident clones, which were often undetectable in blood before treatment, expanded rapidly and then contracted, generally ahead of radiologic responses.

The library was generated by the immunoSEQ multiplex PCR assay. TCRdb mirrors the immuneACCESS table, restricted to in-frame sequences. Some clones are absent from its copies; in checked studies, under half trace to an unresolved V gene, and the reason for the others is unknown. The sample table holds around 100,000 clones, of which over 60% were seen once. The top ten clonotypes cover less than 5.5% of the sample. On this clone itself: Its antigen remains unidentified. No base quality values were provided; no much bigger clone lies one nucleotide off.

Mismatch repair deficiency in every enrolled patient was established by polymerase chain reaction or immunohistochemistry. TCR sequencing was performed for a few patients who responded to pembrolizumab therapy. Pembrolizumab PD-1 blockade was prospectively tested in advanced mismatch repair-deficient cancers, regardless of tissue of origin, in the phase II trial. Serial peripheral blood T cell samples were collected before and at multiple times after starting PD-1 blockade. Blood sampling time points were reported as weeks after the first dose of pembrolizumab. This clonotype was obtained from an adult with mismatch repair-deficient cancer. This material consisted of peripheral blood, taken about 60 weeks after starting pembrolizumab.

CDR3 sequence: CASSTTISQPQHF. The DNA sequence is TGTGCCAGTAGTACCACGATCAGCCAACCCCAGCATTTT. The chain is assembled from TRBV19 and TRBJ1-5; confidence is insufficient to name the D gene. The germline V gene (reference sequence) specifies LNHDA as CDR1 and SQIVND as CDR2. The CDR3 contains 13 residues, cysteine and phenylalanine counted. The kept DNA is CDR3 alone, 39 bases in frame from the first base. V loses 4 bases of germline sequence and J loses 10 bases, and the interval between the two ends is 14 bases.